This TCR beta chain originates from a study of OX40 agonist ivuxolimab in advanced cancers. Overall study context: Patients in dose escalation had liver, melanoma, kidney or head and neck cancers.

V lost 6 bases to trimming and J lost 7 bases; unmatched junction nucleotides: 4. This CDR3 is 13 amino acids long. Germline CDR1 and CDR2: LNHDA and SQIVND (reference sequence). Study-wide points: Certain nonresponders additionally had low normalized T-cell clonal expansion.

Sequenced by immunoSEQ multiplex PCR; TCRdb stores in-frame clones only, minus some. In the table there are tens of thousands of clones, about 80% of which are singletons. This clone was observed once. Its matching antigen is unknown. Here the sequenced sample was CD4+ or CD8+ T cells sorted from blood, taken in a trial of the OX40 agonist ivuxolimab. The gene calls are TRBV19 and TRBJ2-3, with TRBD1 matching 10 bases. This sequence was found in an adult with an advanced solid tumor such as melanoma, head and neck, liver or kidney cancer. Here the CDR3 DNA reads TGTGCCAGTAGCGACAGGGGGCAAAATACGCAGTATTTT. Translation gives CASSDRGQNTQYF.